Listed here are 24 T cell receptor beta chains from one sample, sequenced in a study of blood T cells in healthy people across ages (dated by TCRdb to between 2014 and 2017). Libraries were built with 5' RACE. Instrument used: Illumina HiSeq 2500. A second PCR of roughly 7 to 11 cycles was run with a J-beta primer mix and a sample-barcoded 5' primer. The raw public reads went through TCRdb reprocessing: fastp at Q25, MiXCR clone calling, in-frame beta chains kept. Records with the same CDR3 protein are collapsed into one entry carrying the most frequent genes and DNA. The sample data list about 780,000 distinct CDR3 sequences, and roughly 46% of these were observed just once. Clones ranked in the top ten supply about a sixth of the sample. The sequenced material came from blood. The receptor set was obtained from a man older than 75 in good health.

In its sample, this clonotype was seen once. J is TRBJ1-6 and V is TRBV7-2; 9 nucleotides align to TRBD1. V lost 4 bases and J lost 9; bases outside the gene matches: 10. Germline V lookup: CDR1 SGHTA, CDR2 FQGNSA. The CDR3 has 16 residues. CDR3 nucleotides: TGTGCCAGCAGCTGGGACAGGGATCTTTTGGGTTCACCCCTCCACTTT. Translating gives CASSWDRDLLGSPLHF.

This chain connects TRBV29-1 to TRBJ1-1; D unclear. This CDR3 contains 13 residues. Germline CDR1 SQVTM, CDR2 ANQGSEA. Trimming left V 4 bases short and J 1 base short, with 10 bases between. CDR3 DNA sequence: TGCAGCGTTGGCAGAGACCGGAACACTGAAGCTTTCTTT. Protein sequence: CSVGRDRNTEAFF.

About this clonotype: A read error may account for a junction end that differs from germline. The chain has TRBV7-2 and TRBJ2-1; no clear D. Germline values: CDR1 SGHTA, CDR2 FQGNSA. This CDR3 is 13 amino acids long. CDR3 in amino acids: CASGLTQKAEQFF. The DNA of the CDR3 is TGTGCCAGCGGCTTAACCCAAAAGGCTGAGCAGTTCTTC.

CDR3 region: CASNKFGAARTGELFF. In DNA, the CDR3 is TGTGCCAGCAACAAATTTGGTGCTGCACGGACCGGGGAGCTGTTTTTT. This chain joins TRBV12-3 or TRBV12-4 and TRBJ2-2, with D hard to call. Trimming removed 7 bases from V and 5 bases from J, with 20 bases in between. The CDR3 sequence is 16 residues long.

This chain connects TRBV10-3 to TRBJ2-5; the D is unclear. Germline V CDR1 and CDR2: ENHRY, SYGVKD. V lost 4 bases and J lost 0, with 12 bases in between. The CDR3 runs to 15 residues. The CDR3 DNA is TGTGCCATCAGTGCTTCGACACTGTACCAAGAGACCCAGTACTTC. As protein: CAISASTLYQETQYF.

Only a few counts were recorded for this clonotype. The rearrangement uses TRBV20-1 and TRBJ1-5; maybe TRBD1 (5 bases). Germline V lookup: CDR1 DFQATT, CDR2 SNEGSKA (reference sequence). The V end was cut by 1 base, the J end by 4 bases, with 14 bases between. The CDR3 spans 15 residues. CDR3 loop: CSARVAGLRNQPQHF. Written as DNA, the CDR3 is TGCAGTGCTAGAGTGGCAGGGCTAAGGAATCAGCCCCAGCATTTT.

This sequence joins TRBV3-1 and TRBJ2-5, with 14 bases lining up with TRBD2. Germline V lookup: CDR1 LGHDT, CDR2 YNNKEL (reference sequence). The V and J ends lost 4 bases and 2 bases, in that order; junction bases with no gene match: 9. The CDR3 sequence is 18 residues long. The CDR3 loop reads CASSPGTSGGLQQETQYF. The DNA of the CDR3 is TGTGCCAGCAGCCCCGGGACTAGCGGGGGACTACAACAAGAGACCCAGTACTTC.

This clonotype was seen once. V gene TRBV15 combines with J gene TRBJ2-7; 9 positions agree with TRBD1. This CDR3 contains 18 residues. Germline-derived CDR1 and CDR2 are LNHNV and YYDKDF (reference sequence). The trim removed 0 bases at V and 2 bases at J, leaving 11 bases unmatched. The CDR3 here is CATSRDILGQGGAYEQYF. The CDR3 region has the DNA TGTGCCACCAGCAGAGATATATTGGGACAGGGAGGTGCCTACGAGCAGTACTTC.

CDR3 bases: TGTGCCAGCAGCTTACTCGGGAACACAGATACGCAGTATTTT. Translating gives CASSLLGNTDTQYF. The chain recombines TRBV7-8 with TRBJ2-3; perhaps TRBD2 as D (5 bases). The CDR3 is 14 amino acids. The germline V gene encodes CDR1 SGHVS and CDR2 FQNEAQ. Trimming took off 2 bases at V and 2 bases at J, with 8 bases between the two ends. Using reference TRBV7-8 and TRBJ2-3 for the parts outside the CDR3, the full variable domain is GAGVSQSPRYKVAKRGQDVALRCDPISGHVSLFWYQQALGQGPEFLTYFQNEAQLDKSGLPSDRFFAERPEGSVSTLKIQRTQQEDSAVYLCASSLLGNTDTQYFGPGTRLTVL.

The chain joins TRBV7-9 to TRBJ2-3; 10 bases are a match to TRBD1. This CDR3 spans 15 amino acids. Germline V gene lookup returns CDR1 SEHNR and CDR2 FQNEAQ (reference sequence). V gave up 5 bases and J gave up 2 bases; unmatched junction bases: 4. CDR3 sequence (DNA): TGTGCCAGCAGCAAAGACAGGGGGCACACAGATACGCAGTATTTT. Amino acid sequence: CASSKDRGHTDTQYF.

This chain links TRBV24-1 with TRBJ2-2; 7 nucleotides align to TRBD2. The CDR3 sequence is 14 residues long. V shed 10 bases and J 1 base; nucleotides not matched to a gene: 5. The germline V gene has CDR1 KGHDR and CDR2 SFDVKD. For the CDR3, the DNA is TGTGCCACGGACGGGGGGATGAACACCGGGGAGCTGTTTTTT. It yields the protein CATDGGMNTGELFF.

This clonotype was detected ten times or more. The rearrangement joins TRBV5-1 to TRBJ2-7, with 9 nucleotides matching TRBD1. The CDR3 contains 14 residues. The V gene end was trimmed by 3 bases and the J gene end by 2 bases; junction bases not matched to a gene: 3. Per germline, CDR1 SGHRS and CDR2 YFSETQ. CDR3 protein: CASSSRTGAYEQYF. The CDR3 DNA reads TGCGCCAGCAGCTCACGGACAGGGGCCTACGAGCAGTACTTC.

The chain joins TRBV5-4 to TRBJ2-1, with no clear D. CDR3 length equals 14 residues. Germline CDR1 reads SGHNT; CDR2 reads YYREEE (reference sequence). The V end lost 7 bases, the J end lost 7 bases, and 18 bases lay between the germline ends. The CDR3 DNA follows: TGTGCCAGCTCCACCGTTCTCCAGCAGAATGAGCAGTTCTTC. It specifies CASSTVLQQNEQFF.

This clonotype was seen a handful of times. This chain uses TRBV10-3 with TRBJ2-1, with 14 positions matching TRBD2. V was clipped by 9 bases and J by 15 bases; unmatched bases: 4. In germline, CDR1 is ENHRY, CDR2 SYGVKD. This CDR3 spans 11 amino acids. The DNA of the CDR3 is TGTGCCATAGGGACTAGCGGGAGAAGGTTCTTC. Translating gives CAIGTSGRRFF.

This clonotype has a handful of counts. J is TRBJ2-6 and V is TRBV5-1, with 7 bases matching TRBD2. The germline CDR1 and CDR2 sequences are SGHRS and YFSETQ. The length of the CDR3 is 16 residues. The junction had 7 bases not matched to a gene; V was cut back by 7 bases and J by 0 bases. The CDR3 coding sequence is TGCGCCAGCCAGCGGGATCGAAGCTCTGGGGCCAACGTCCTGACTTTC. Encoded protein: CASQRDRSSGANVLTF.

This clonotype came up a few times. The V gene is TRBV7-2, the J gene TRBJ2-4; no reliable D call. The germline V and J ends were trimmed by 3 bases and 8 bases, with 14 bases remaining between them. The CDR3 has 14 amino acids. Per germline, CDR1 SGHTA and CDR2 FQGNSA. In nucleotides, the CDR3 is TGTGCCAGCAGCTTCGGTCCAAAAACGGACATTCAGTACTTC. It translates to CASSFGPKTDIQYF.

This clonotype was picked up a small number of times. This chain links TRBV12-3 or TRBV12-4 with TRBJ2-7; D is unresolved. Trimming cost V 6 bases and J 4 bases, with 10 bases left between them. The CDR3 is 12 amino acids. For the CDR3, the DNA is TGTGCCAGCAGAAAGGACCCTTACGAGCAGTACTTC. Amino acid sequence: CASRKDPYEQYF.

The rearrangement links TRBV6-5 to TRBJ2-3; perhaps TRBD1 as D (6 bases). Trimming removed 2 bases at V and 3 bases at J, with 15 bases between. This CDR3 spans 16 amino acids. Germline V gene data show CDR1 as MNHEY and CDR2 as SVGAGI. DNA for the CDR3: TGTGCCAGCAGTTACAGGGGTCTGGGGGCGACAGATACGCAGTATTTT. It translates to CASSYRGLGATDTQYF.

This sequence joins TRBV29-1 and TRBJ1-2; maybe TRBD1 (5 bases). The germline gives CDR1 SQVTM, CDR2 ANQGSEA. The CDR3 is 12 residues long. The germline V and J ends were trimmed by 4 bases and 8 bases, with 14 bases remaining between them. CDR3 region: CSVGGEGRGYTF. The CDR3 nucleotides are TGCAGCGTTGGTGGCGAGGGACGGGGCTACACCTTC.

V usage is TRBV20-1 and J usage is TRBJ2-1, with D unclear. V was shortened by 7 bases and J by 3 bases, with 16 bases between the two germline ends. Germline lookup yields CDR1 DFQATT and CDR2 SNEGSKA (reference sequence). CDR3 length: 14 amino acids. CDR3 bases: TGCAGTGTCCCTTCTCCGGCGGACTACAATGAGCAGTTCTTC. This encodes CSVPSPADYNEQFF.

V is TRBV20-1 and J is TRBJ2-1; a possible D gene is TRBD1 (5 bases). CDR3 length: 14 amino acids. The germline V gene has CDR1 DFQATT and CDR2 SNEGSKA (reference sequence). V lost 0 bases to trimming and J lost 8 bases, with 14 bases between them. The CDR3 DNA follows: TGCAGTGCTAGAGACCCAAGGGGCGGTGATGAGCAGTTCTTC. Translation gives CSARDPRGGDEQFF.

The table lists this clonotype with a few counts. This chain joins TRBV20-1 and TRBJ2-7; weak D call: TRBD1 (5 bases). Trimming pared 5 bases from V and 2 bases from J, leaving 19 bases between. The germline gives CDR1 DFQATT, CDR2 SNEGSKA (reference sequence). CDR3 length: 15 residues. The chain's CDR3 is CSAGPFGRAPYEQYF. DNA of the CDR3: TGCAGTGCTGGGCCTTTTGGCAGGGCCCCCTACGAGCAGTACTTC.

This clonotype was seen more than once but under ten times. This chain links TRBV28 with TRBJ2-7, with TRBD1 identical over 7 bases. Looked up from germline, CDR1 is MDHEN and CDR2 is SYDVKM. V lost 6 bases, J lost 6 bases, and 11 bases stayed unmatched. The CDR3 sequence is 14 residues long. CDR3 bases: TGTGCCAGCAGAGGACAGGAAGGGGCCACCGAGCAGTACTTC. It yields the protein CASRGQEGATEQYF. Supplemented by reference TRBV28 and TRBJ2-7, the full variable domain reads DVKVTQSSRYLVKRTGEKVFLECVQDMDHENMFWYRQDPGLGLRLIYFSYDVKMKEKGDIPEGYSVSREKKERFSLILESASTNQTSMYLCASRGQEGATEQYFGPGTRLTVT.

This clonotype was found a few times. This chain joins TRBV7-2 and TRBJ1-6; D call uncertain. The CDR3 runs 14 residues. Per germline, CDR1 SGHTA and CDR2 FQGNSA. The V gene lost 5 bases and the J gene lost 7 bases, with 12 bases spanning the gap. DNA of the CDR3: TGTGCCAGCAGCCCCGACGGCCGGAATTCACCCCTCCACTTT. Translating it yields CASSPDGRNSPLHF.